One and the same sample provided the 24 T cell receptor beta chains below, sequenced in a study of neoadjuvant anti-PD-1 for oral cavity cancer. This table comes from immunoSEQ multiplex PCR, and its TCRdb copy is limited to in-frame clones, with some not included. The sample contains about 16,000 clones, less than 80% of which appear only once. The material sequenced was PBMCs, taken before nivolumab (anti-PD-1) treatment. All receptors come from a person aged 35 to 85 with oral cavity squamous cell carcinoma.

The chain employs TRBV19 and TRBJ1-2; possible D gene TRBD1, 5 bases. The V end was cut by 7 bases, the J end by 4 bases, with 19 bases between. CDR1 and CDR2 (germline): LNHDA, SQIVND (reference sequence). The CDR3 length is 15 residues. The CDR3 loop is CASMGQDTLRYGYTF. The CDR3 nucleotides read TGTGCCAGTATGGGGCAGGACACCCTTCGCTATGGCTACACCTTC.

V gene TRBV7-9 combines with J gene TRBJ2-7; D possibly corresponds to TRBD2 (5 bases). Germline-derived CDR1 and CDR2 are SEHNR and FQNEAQ (reference sequence). V dropped 1 base and J dropped 4 bases, with 11 bases sitting between them. The CDR3 consists of 14 residues. For the CDR3, the DNA is TGTGCCAGCAGCTTAGAAGGTCCGGGGTACGAGCAGTACTTC. Its protein product is CASSLEGPGYEQYF.

This chain connects TRBV7-8 to TRBJ1-3; 8 bases align to TRBD1. Germline values: CDR1 SGHVS, CDR2 FQNEAQ. The CDR3 is 14 residues long. Trimming at V came to 6 bases and at J to 3 bases, leaving 4 bases not matched to a gene. The DNA for the CDR3 is TGTGCCAGCAGGGCACAGGGGGGTGGAAACACCATATATTTT. It yields the protein CASRAQGGGNTIYF.

The V and J genes are TRBV2 and TRBJ2-7, with D unclear. This CDR3 has 11 residues. Germline loops: CDR1 SNHLY, CDR2 FYNNEI. Trimming stripped 7 bases from V and 3 bases from J, with 7 bases between. DNA of the CDR3: TGTGCCAGCATTAGAGACTACGAGCAGTACTTC. Its protein is CASIRDYEQYF.

A few counts support this clone. The rearrangement uses TRBV11-1 and TRBJ2-1; D is undetermined. V lost 2 bases, J lost 5 bases, and 7 bases lay in between. This CDR3 has 13 residues. Germline CDR1 SGHAT, CDR2 FQDESV (reference sequence). The CDR3: CASSLWVDNEQFF. The CDR3 coding sequence is TGTGCCAGCAGCTTATGGGTCGACAATGAGCAGTTCTTC.

V is TRBV11-2 and J is TRBJ1-1, with a possible D match to TRBD1 (5 bases). The CDR3 runs to 13 residues. Deletions cut 7 bases from V and 1 base from J, with 10 bases between. Per the germline V gene, CDR1 is SGHAT and CDR2 is FQNNGV. CDR3 in amino acids: CASTPGPNTEAFF. For the CDR3, the DNA is TGTGCCAGCACCCCGGGACCGAACACTGAAGCTTTCTTT.

The J gene is TRBJ1-2, the V gene TRBV10-2; D ambiguous. Germline V gene data show CDR1 as WSHSY and CDR2 as SAAADI. This CDR3 is 13 amino acids long. V lost 11 bases and J lost 0, with 13 bases in between. As DNA, the CDR3 is TGCGCCGCCGCCCCCGGTTCTAACTATGGCTACACCTTC. Translation: CAAAPGSNYGYTF.

The rearrangement joins TRBV19 to TRBJ2-4; TRBD1 or TRBD2 may be the D gene (5 bases each). The germline V and J ends were trimmed by 3 bases and 8 bases, with 14 bases remaining between them. This CDR3 is built from 14 residues. Germline V gene sequence: CDR1 LNHDA, CDR2 SQIVND (reference sequence). The CDR3, as DNA: TGTGCCAGTAGTATGAAACAGGACGGGGACATTCAGTACTTC. This translates into CASSMKQDGDIQYF.

The rearrangement joins TRBV5-6 to TRBJ1-2, with a weak D call TRBD1 (6 bases). CDR3 length: 15 residues. Germline V lookup: CDR1 SGHDT, CDR2 YYEEEE. The V end was cut by 2 bases, the J end by 3 bases, with 14 bases between. The CDR3 loop is CASSLSLQGDYGYTF. For the CDR3, the DNA is TGTGCCAGCAGCTTATCCTTACAGGGTGACTATGGCTACACCTTC.

The V call is TRBV4-1, the J call TRBJ2-7; no reliable D call. This CDR3 has 15 residues. The ends were cut back, 0 bases at V and 0 bases at J, with 9 bases in the middle. Germline CDR1 MGHRA, CDR2 YSYEKL. This CDR3 is CASSQDSRFSYEQYF. The CDR3 nucleotides read TGCGCCAGCAGCCAAGATTCGCGGTTCTCCTACGAGCAGTACTTC.

This chain joins TRBV13 and TRBJ1-2; D not resolved. Trimming removed 2 bases from V and 5 bases from J, with 12 bases in between. In germline, CDR1 is PRHDT, CDR2 FYEKMQ (reference sequence). This CDR3 has 14 amino acids. In nucleotides, the CDR3 is TGTGCCAGCAGCTTATCTGGGGTTGGATATGGCTACACCTTC. Translation gives CASSLSGVGYGYTF. The full variable domain, rest sourced from reference TRBV13 and TRBJ1-2, is AAGVIQSPRHLIKEKRETATLKCYPIPRHDTVYWYQQGPGQDPQFLISFYEKMQSDKGSIPDRFSAQQFSDYHSELNMSSLELGDSALYFCASSLSGVGYGYTFGSGTRLTVV.

The rearrangement joins TRBV28 to TRBJ2-5; tentative D call: TRBD1 (5 bases). In germline, CDR1 is MDHEN, CDR2 SYDVKM. The CDR3 is 13 residues long. Trimming took 6 bases from V and 4 from J, leaving 12 bases between them. CDR3 residues: CASSHGRGETQYF. DNA of the CDR3: TGTGCCAGCAGCCATGGTAGGGGAGAGACCCAGTACTTC.

The chain uses TRBV9 and TRBJ2-2; a possible D gene is TRBD2 (5 bases). CDR3 length equals 15 residues. With 3 bases removed from V and 2 bases from J, the gap between germline ends came to 11 bases. Germline CDR1 and CDR2: SGDLS and YYNGEE. CDR3 DNA sequence: TGTGCCAGCAGCGCGGAAGCGGCTAACACCGGGGAGCTGTTTTTT. Residues: CASSAEAANTGELFF.

This sequence joins TRBV5-1 and TRBJ1-3; D uncertain. With 3 bases removed from V and 1 base from J, the gap between germline ends came to 8 bases. The CDR3 consists of 14 residues. Per germline, CDR1 SGHRS and CDR2 YFSETQ. The CDR3 DNA follows: TGCGCCAGCAGCTCAGGTTCGTCTGGAAACACCATATATTTT. This encodes CASSSGSSGNTIYF.

This chain links TRBV11-2 with TRBJ1-4; TRBD1 matches at 8 bases. Germline V CDR1 and CDR2: SGHAT, FQNNGV. J gave up 15 bases and V 0 bases, and 6 bases lay outside the gene matches. This CDR3 has 13 amino acids. The CDR3 DNA follows: TGTGCCAGCAGCTTAGAGTGGACAGGGTTGTTGTTTTTT. Translating it yields CASSLEWTGLLFF. The variable domain in full, completed from reference TRBV11-2 and TRBJ1-4, reads EAGVAQSPRYKIIEKRQSVAFWCNPISGHATLYWYQQILGQGPKLLIQFQNNGVVDDSQLPKDRFSAERLKGVDSTLKIQPAKLEDSAVYLCASSLEWTGLLFFGSGTQLSVL.

The sample holds one count of this clone. The V and J genes are TRBV2 and TRBJ2-1; TRBD2 might be the D (7 bases). With 2 bases removed from V and 8 bases from J, the gap between germline ends came to 19 bases. Per germline, CDR1 SNHLY and CDR2 FYNNEI. The CDR3 consists of 16 residues. Here the CDR3 DNA reads TGTGCCAGCAGTGAATCCGGACTAGGGGGAATCTATGAGCAGTTCTTC. Translation: CASSESGLGGIYEQFF.

CDR3 in amino acids: CATSRVAENTEAFF. As DNA, the CDR3 is TGTGCCACCAGCAGGGTGGCAGAGAACACTGAAGCTTTCTTT. The chain is built from TRBV15 and TRBJ1-1; no clear D gene. This CDR3 has 14 residues. The germline V gene encodes CDR1 LNHNV and CDR2 YYDKDF (reference sequence). V lost 3 bases, J lost 1 base, and 9 bases lay in between.

The V and J genes are TRBV27 and TRBJ2-3; tentatively, D is TRBD1 or TRBD2 (5 bases each). The V end lost 2 bases, the J end lost 4 bases, and 10 bases lay between the germline ends. Germline values: CDR1 MNHEY, CDR2 SMNVEV (reference sequence). The CDR3 covers 14 residues. This CDR3 reads CASSLGASPDTQYF. The CDR3 DNA reads TGTGCCAGCAGTTTAGGGGCTAGCCCAGATACGCAGTATTTT.

The rearrangement links TRBV9 to TRBJ2-7; weak D call: TRBD2 (7 bases). CDR1 is SGDLS, CDR2 YYNGEE, per germline. The V gene lost 0 bases and the J gene lost 6 bases, with 19 bases spanning the gap. CDR3 size: 16 residues. The CDR3: CASSVEGGGLVREQYF. In nucleotides, the CDR3 is TGTGCCAGCAGCGTAGAGGGGGGTGGACTAGTACGCGAGCAGTACTTC.

DNA of the CDR3: TGCGCCAGCAGCTTGGGTATGGCCTACGAGCAGTACTTC. Protein: CASSLGMAYEQYF. The chain joins TRBV5-1 to TRBJ2-7; D gene uncertain. The CDR3 contains 13 residues. V gave up 0 bases and J gave up 2 bases, with 6 bases separating them. CDR1 SGHRS and CDR2 YFSETQ come from the germline V gene. Based on the CDR3 plus reference TRBV5-1 and TRBJ2-7, the full variable domain is KAGVTQTPRYLIKTRGQQVTLSCSPISGHRSVSWYQQTPGQGLQFLFEYFSETQRNKGNFPGRFSGRQFSNSRSEMNVSTLELGDSALYLCASSLGMAYEQYFGPGTRLTVT.

The chain joins TRBV10-2 to TRBJ2-7; TRBD2 agrees at 15 bases. Germline V gives CDR1 WSHSY, CDR2 SAAADI. V shed 6 bases, J shed 3 bases, and the junction held 3 bases outside the gene matches. The CDR3 totals 15 residues. Written as DNA, the CDR3 is TGCGCCAGCAGGGCGGGACTAGCGGGAGGCTACGAGCAGTACTTC. Translating gives CASRAGLAGGYEQYF.

The rearrangement uses TRBV5-4 and TRBJ2-7, with 9 bases matching TRBD1. V gave up 3 bases and J gave up 7 bases; unmatched junction bases: 11. The CDR3 totals 15 residues. Germline lookup yields CDR1 SGHNT and CDR2 YYREEE (reference sequence). Here the CDR3 DNA reads TGTGCCAGCAGCTCCAAAGACAGGGGGTCGGAAGAGCAGTACTTC. It encodes CASSSKDRGSEEQYF.

The rearrangement links TRBV6-1 to TRBJ1-4, with TRBD1 as a possible D gene (5 bases). Looked up from germline, CDR1 is MNHNS and CDR2 is SASEGT. The CDR3 totals 15 residues. Between the trimmed V and J ends, which lost 8 bases and 5 bases, there was a span of 18 bases. This CDR3 reads CASRPPGRINEKLFF. The DNA for the CDR3 is TGTGCCAGCCGGCCGCCGGGACGGATAAATGAAAAACTGTTTTTT.

The rearrangement uses TRBV6-5 and TRBJ1-5; D is ambiguous. The CDR3 runs to 15 residues. V lost 0 bases to trimming and J lost 0 bases, with 6 bases between them. Germline loops: CDR1 MNHEY, CDR2 SVGAGI. CDR3 bases: TGTGCCAGCAGTTACTCGGCGGCTAGCAATCAGCCCCAGCATTTT. Translated: CASSYSAASNQPQHF.